This TCR beta chain was observed in a study of cytomegalovirus exposure and HLA in healthy donors. In the PCR, 60 Vbeta and 13 Jbeta primers were used. Data came from immunoSEQ multiplex PCR; TCRdb stores just in-frame clones and leaves some out. The sample has 120,000 to 150,000 clones; about 80% are singletons. This CDR3 has 15 residues. J lost 2 bases, V lost 0 bases, and 1 base had no gene match. CDR1 is SGHRS and CDR2 is YFSETQ in the germline V gene. Study findings and constraints: HLA alleles showed associations with about 17,000 TCR beta sequences in a later analysis, at a 0.05 false discovery rate.

It was healthy bone marrow donors who served as donors. A word on this clone: Its antigen is still unknown. The sample has other DNA sequences that encode this CDR3 too.

The V gene is TRBV5-1, the J gene TRBJ2-1; TRBD2 matches 8 bases. The source material was PBMCs. This sequence was found in a man between 18 and 29 years old in good health and CMV-seronegative. The CDR3 sequence: CASSLDSGTYNEQFF. The CDR3 nucleotides are TGCGCCAGCAGCTTGGATAGCGGGACCTACAATGAGCAGTTCTTC.